These 23 T cell receptor beta chains were sequenced from one sample in a study of identical twins listed by TCRdb under 2016. The library was obtained by 5' RACE. The run used an Illumina HiSeq 2000. Through fastp at Q25 and MiXCR, TCRdb rebuilt clones from the public reads, retaining in-frame beta chains. Each CDR3 protein gets just one entry, which takes the most common genes and DNA from the rows behind it. This sample holds 510,000 or so distinct CDR3 sequences; approximately 16% were observed only once. The ten largest account for around 0.4% of the sample. This sample also belongs to another study, concerning yellow fever vaccine responses in identical twins.

Sample: CD4+ T cells sorted from blood. Receptors were obtained from a woman aged 18-29 years in good health.

The sample holds a few counts of this clonotype. The chain has TRBV24-1 and TRBJ2-3; 9 nucleotides match TRBD1. The CDR3 contains 17 residues. Germline CDR1 KGHDR, CDR2 SFDVKD. V lost 5 bases to trimming and J lost 0 bases; unmatched junction nucleotides: 8. The CDR3 region has the DNA TGTGCCACCAGTGCTGCCCGGGACAGGGAAAGCACAGATACGCAGTATTTT. The encoded protein is CATSAARDRESTDTQYF.

This clonotype was seen a handful of times. This chain connects TRBV7-9 to TRBJ2-1; D remains ambiguous. Trimming cost V 3 bases and J 0 bases, with 15 bases left between them. The CDR3 contains 17 residues. Germline V CDR1 and CDR2: SEHNR, FQNEAQ (reference sequence). CDR3 DNA: TGTGCCAGCAGCTTGAGAAATGATCTCGGCTCCTACAATGAGCAGTTCTTC. Its translation: CASSLRNDLGSYNEQFF.

This clonotype showed up many times. The V call is TRBV5-1, the J call TRBJ2-1; a possible D gene is TRBD2 (6 bases). CDR1 and CDR2 from the germline V gene are SGHRS and YFSETQ. This CDR3 spans 14 amino acids. Trimming took 0 bases from V and 7 from J, leaving 11 bases between them. The CDR3 region is CASSLGHGGNEQFF. The CDR3 bases are TGCGCCAGCAGCTTGGGACATGGGGGGAATGAGCAGTTCTTC.

This clonotype was seen a few times. The J gene is TRBJ2-1, the V gene TRBV11-1; 11 bases line up with TRBD2. V shed 1 base, J shed 2 bases, and the junction held 7 bases outside the gene matches. The CDR3 has 18 amino acids. CDR1 and CDR2 from the germline V gene are SGHAT and FQDESV (reference sequence). The DNA of the CDR3 is TGTGCCAGCAGCTTAGATGGGCTAGCGGGAGGAACCTACAATGAGCAGTTCTTC. Translation gives CASSLDGLAGGTYNEQFF.

The chain carries TRBV12-3 or TRBV12-4 and TRBJ2-7; 15 bases line up with TRBD2. The length of the CDR3 is 16 residues. The junction had 6 bases not matched to a gene; V was cut back by 7 bases and J by 2 bases. CDR3 DNA sequence: TGTGCCAGCATCCGAGGACTAGCGGGAGGGCCCTACGAGCAGTACTTC. Protein: CASIRGLAGGPYEQYF.

This sequence joins TRBV29-1 and TRBJ1-1, with D possibly matching TRBD1 (6 bases). CDR3 size: 12 residues. V was shortened by 7 bases and J by 1 base, with 10 bases between the two germline ends. The germline V gene has CDR1 SQVTM and CDR2 ANQGSEA. The CDR3 protein is CSGSRGNTEAFF. CDR3 DNA: TGCAGCGGGTCCAGGGGGAACACTGAAGCTTTCTTT.

In its sample, this clonotype was seen a few times. The rearrangement uses TRBV5-8 and TRBJ2-7; 7 bases match TRBD1. The CDR3 loop spans 13 amino acids. Trimming at V came to 5 bases and at J to 6 bases, leaving 8 bases not matched to a gene. Germline CDR1 reads SGHTS; CDR2 reads YDEGEE. Here the CDR3 reads CASSRQGFGEQYF. CDR3 DNA sequence: TGTGCCAGCAGTAGACAGGGATTCGGCGAGCAGTACTTC.

This clonotype was seen a few times. Relative to the germline gene, one junction end is altered; a read error may explain this. This chain joins TRBV28 and TRBJ2-4; no firm D call. CDR3 size: 13 residues. Germline V gives CDR1 MDHEN, CDR2 SYDVKM. In DNA, the CDR3 is TGTGCCAGCAGTTTACGAGCCCAAAACCTTCAGTACTTC. It specifies CASSLRAQNLQYF.

This clonotype appeared a few times. CDR3 sequence reads: CASSFQRETQYF. The DNA for the CDR3 is TGTGCCAGCAGCTTCCAGCGGGAGACCCAGTACTTC. This chain connects TRBV11-2 to TRBJ2-5; D might be TRBD2 (5 bases). Germline-derived CDR1 and CDR2 are SGHAT and FQNNGV. The germline V and J ends were trimmed by 3 bases and 5 bases, with 7 bases remaining between them. The CDR3 loop spans 12 amino acids. Looking up the rest from reference TRBV11-2 and TRBJ2-5 gives the full variable domain: EAGVAQSPRYKIIEKRQSVAFWCNPISGHATLYWYQQILGQGPKLLIQFQNNGVVDDSQLPKDRFSAERLKGVDSTLKIQPAKLEDSAVYLCASSFQRETQYFGPGTRLLVL.

CDR3 sequence reads: CASSPPAGLAGVMSYEQYF. CDR3 nucleotide sequence: TGTGCCAGCAGCCCCCCGGCTGGGCTAGCGGGAGTTATGTCCTACGAGCAGTACTTC. The chain combines TRBV28 with TRBJ2-7; 10 nucleotides line up with TRBD2. Germline values: CDR1 MDHEN, CDR2 SYDVKM. J gave up 1 base and V 6 bases, and 18 bases lay outside the gene matches. This CDR3 contains 19 residues.

This clonotype has at least ten counts. V and J are TRBV15 and TRBJ1-5, with 9 bases that match TRBD1. Germline lookup yields CDR1 LNHNV and CDR2 YYDKDF (reference sequence). V shed 3 bases and J 4 bases; nucleotides not matched to a gene: 4. The CDR3 has 15 residues. The CDR3 protein is CATSSDGTGNQPQHF. The CDR3, as DNA: TGTGCCACCAGCAGCGACGGGACAGGGAATCAGCCCCAGCATTTT.

The chain carries TRBV10-3 and TRBJ2-5; D is unclear. V was clipped by 0 bases and J by 2 bases, with 10 bases between them. CDR1 and CDR2 (germline): ENHRY, SYGVKD. The CDR3 has 15 residues. This CDR3 is CAISESGLGQETQYF. The CDR3 DNA sequence: TGTGCCATCAGTGAGTCAGGTCTAGGGCAAGAGACCCAGTACTTC.

This clonotype was counted a few times. The genes are TRBV2 and TRBJ2-2; 12 bases match TRBD2. From germline, CDR1 is SNHLY and CDR2 FYNNEI. J lost 6 bases, V lost 8 bases, and 7 bases had no gene match. This CDR3 spans 15 amino acids. CDR3 region: CASFATSGGPGELFF. In nucleotides, the CDR3 is TGTGCCAGCTTTGCAACTAGCGGGGGGCCCGGGGAGCTGTTTTTT.

This clonotype was seen a few times. The chain combines TRBV7-9 with TRBJ2-5, with D perhaps assigned TRBD1 or TRBD2 (5 bases each). Germline CDR1 SEHNR, CDR2 FQNEAQ (reference sequence). The CDR3 runs 16 residues. Trimming removed 1 base at V and 2 bases at J, with 14 bases between. Written as DNA, the CDR3 is TGTGCCAGCAGCTTAGGATGGGGGTACCCTCAAGAGACCCAGTACTTC. Amino acids: CASSLGWGYPQETQYF. Full variable domain (outside the CDR3, taken from reference TRBV7-9 and TRBJ2-5): DTGVSQNPRHKITKRGQNVTFRCDPISEHNRLYWYRQTLGQGPEFLTYFQNEAQLEKSRLLSDRFSAERPKGSFSTLEIQRTEQGDSAMYLCASSLGWGYPQETQYFGPGTRLLVL.

This clonotype showed up just a few times. The V call is TRBV28, the J call TRBJ2-1; 7 bases are shared with TRBD2. The CDR3 contains 16 residues. CDR1 and CDR2 from the germline V gene are MDHEN and SYDVKM. V shed 3 bases, J shed 3 bases, and the junction held 8 bases outside the gene matches. CDR3 amino acids: CASSFMVGRGYNEQFF. CDR3 coding DNA: TGTGCCAGCAGTTTTATGGTGGGGAGGGGCTACAATGAGCAGTTCTTC.

The rearrangement uses TRBV5-1 and TRBJ2-1; 9 bases line up with TRBD2. V dropped 0 bases and J dropped 7; count of bases not matched to a gene: 5. The CDR3 has 15 residues. CDR1 SGHRS and CDR2 YFSETQ come from the germline V gene. CDR3 bases: TGCGCCAGCAGCTTGGCTAGCGGGGTGGGTAATGAGCAGTTCTTC. Protein product: CASSLASGVGNEQFF.

There are many counts of this clonotype. CDR3 sequence: CASSHGQGEQYV. As DNA, the CDR3 is TGTGCCAGCAGCCACGGACAGGGAGAGCAGTACGTC. The rearrangement links TRBV3-1 to TRBJ2-7, with TRBD1 identical over 8 bases. Unmatched junction bases numbered 2, after V lost 3 bases and J lost 7 bases. CDR3 length equals 12 residues. Germline CDR1 LGHDT, CDR2 YNNKEL (reference sequence).

V is TRBV25-1 and J is TRBJ2-5; D is unresolved. The CDR3 has 13 residues. V dropped 5 bases and J dropped 4 bases, with 11 bases sitting between them. Per the germline V gene, CDR1 is MGHDK and CDR2 is SYGVNS. Here the CDR3 DNA reads TGTGCCAGCAGTCCCATGGTGGGAGAGACCCAGTACTTC. Translating gives CASSPMVGETQYF.

The chain links TRBV19 to TRBJ1-5; no definite D call. The CDR3 loop spans 12 amino acids. Trimming shortened V by 7 bases and J by 0 bases, and 4 bases separated the two germline ends. Germline loops: CDR1 LNHDA, CDR2 SQIVND (reference sequence). The CDR3 loop reads CASTNSNQPQHF. In DNA, the CDR3 is TGTGCCAGTACCAATAGCAATCAGCCCCAGCATTTT.

This chain links TRBV7-8 with TRBJ2-7, with 10 positions matching TRBD2. Germline V lookup: CDR1 SGHVS, CDR2 FQNEAQ. V lost 3 bases to trimming and J lost 4 bases; unmatched junction nucleotides: 9. The length of the CDR3 is 16 residues. The DNA for the CDR3 is TGTGCCAGCAGCTTTACCGGGACTAGCGTCTATTACGAGCAGTACTTC. It is translated as CASSFTGTSVYYEQYF.

The chain has TRBV28 and TRBJ2-7; D remains ambiguous. The V gene's germline CDR1 is MDHEN and CDR2 SYDVKM. The CDR3 covers 15 residues. With 3 bases removed from V and 0 bases from J, the gap between germline ends came to 12 bases. The CDR3 coding sequence is TGTGCCAGCAGTTTTAAGGCAGGTCGCTCCTACGAGCAGTACTTC. This codes for CASSFKAGRSYEQYF.

This clonotype has a handful of counts. V usage is TRBV7-2 and J usage is TRBJ2-4; possible D gene TRBD1, 6 bases. The V gene's germline CDR1 is SGHTA and CDR2 FQGNSA. Trimming pared 4 bases from V and 7 bases from J, leaving 17 bases between. This CDR3 contains 15 residues. The CDR3 DNA reads as TGTGCCAGCAGCTCCCAAACGTCAGGGGTCAACATTCAGTACTTC. It encodes CASSSQTSGVNIQYF.

This chain joins TRBV3-1 and TRBJ1-4, with D maybe TRBD1 (6 bases). The V end was cut by 5 bases, the J end by 10 bases, with 14 bases between. The length of the CDR3 is 13 residues. CDR1 is LGHDT and CDR2 is YNNKEL in the germline V gene (reference sequence). CDR3 DNA: TGTGCCAGCAGCACCGGACAGTTCGGAAAACTGTTTTTT. Its protein is CASSTGQFGKLFF.